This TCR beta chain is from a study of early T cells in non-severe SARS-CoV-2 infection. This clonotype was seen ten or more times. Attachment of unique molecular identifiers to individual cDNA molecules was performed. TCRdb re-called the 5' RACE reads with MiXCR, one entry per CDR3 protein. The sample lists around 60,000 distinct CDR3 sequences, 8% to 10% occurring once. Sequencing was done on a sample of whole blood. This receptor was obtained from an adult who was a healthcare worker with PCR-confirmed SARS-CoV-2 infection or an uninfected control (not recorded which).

Here the CDR3 DNA reads TGTGCCAGCAGTTACCCGGGAGGCTTCACCCTCCATGGCTACACCTTC. This gives the protein CASSYPGGFTLHGYTF. V and J are TRBV6-5 and TRBJ1-2; D call uncertain. The V and J ends lost 2 bases and 6 bases respectively, with 19 bases between them. This CDR3 is built from 16 residues. Germline-derived CDR1 and CDR2 are MNHEY and SVGAGI.